This T cell receptor (beta chain) was identified during a study of T cells after yellow fever vaccination. The wider study: Preparation used SMART-Seq v4 Ultra Low Input for the low-cell-number fractions. Study conclusions and caveats: Researchers cautioned that FACS-sorted repertoires could harbor abundant clonotypes contaminating from the bulk population. Post-booster reappearance was seen for most primary-vaccination clones (around 96% CD4, about 90% CD8).

The CDR3 is made up of 16 amino acids. UMIs were added to TCR cDNA along with a universal primer site when it was made by 5'RACE template switching. TCRdb called the 5' RACE reads again in MiXCR, with one record for every CDR3 protein. Among more than 300,000 distinct CDR3 sequences, 3.5% to 4.5% were seen once, and the ten largest hold roughly a fifth. Details on this clonotype: Its antigen is not known.

The clonotype originates from a man in his late teens or twenties who received the YFV17D yellow fever vaccine. The chain recombines TRBV21-1 with TRBJ2-3; the D call TRBD1 from the table was never checked on the DNA. TRBV21-1 is recorded as a pseudogene. Specimen: PBMCs, collected 15 days after the yellow fever booster vaccination. The CDR3 coding sequence is TGTGCCAGCAGCATTGGGTTAGGGGGTTGCACAGATACGCAGTATTTT. Translating gives CASSIGLGGCTDTQYF.